The rows below give T cell receptor beta chains drawn from one sample of a study of monozygotic twins with cystic fibrosis. TCRdb's table, derived via immunoSEQ multiplex PCR, lists solely in-frame clones and lacks some. The profile shows just over 35,000 clones, over 80% of them singletons. Material: blood. The receptors derive from a boy aged 2 to 10 with cystic fibrosis. The CDR3 runs from the conserved cysteine through the conserved F or W. Not all rows give a size; the values are once, few, many and, for expanded clones, a class.

clone_size j_call v_call cdr3_aa
- TRBJ1-1 TRBV29-1 CSVGTAEAFF
few TRBJ1-6 TRBV5-6 CASSSPPWGNSPLHF
- TRBJ2-1 TRBV7-2 CASSLDGVDEQFF
once TRBJ2-5 TRBV7-2 CASSLLGQETQYF
- TRBJ1-5 TRBV6-1 CASRINSNQPQHF
- TRBJ1-5 TRBV19 CASSSTGPMQDQPQHF
- TRBJ2-3 TRBV18 CASSPRGLAGGTDTQYF
- TRBJ2-2 TRBV27 CASSYKTGGTGELFF
- TRBJ2-2 TRBV19 CASKDSINTGELFF
- TRBJ1-2 TRBV7-3 CASRKSTGPSDGYTF
- TRBJ1-1 TRBV4-1 CASSQDGGLGNTEAFF
- TRBJ2-7 TRBV5-4 CASSFSGTYEQYF
- TRBJ1-3 TRBV5-4 CASSLGISGNTIYF
- TRBJ2-3 TRBV6-5 CASSYRTSTDTQYF
- TRBJ1-2 TRBV27 CASSEGLGDPYGYTF
- TRBJ2-1 TRBV18 CASSYGLAGRPYNEQFF
- TRBJ2-1 TRBV7-9 CASRGGLNNEQFF